This passage covers 31 T cell receptor beta chains from one sample sequenced in a study of shared T cell receptors in the human thymus (dated by TCRdb to the early 2020s). Receptor amplification or capture employed the immunoSEQ multiplex PCR assay. In TCRdb, the immuneACCESS table is reduced to in-frame sequences with V and J assigned. These tables do not hold every clone; where another copy was compared, an unresolved V gene accounts for under half, and the others remain unexplained. Recorded for this sample are about 660,000 clones; approximately 87% of them occurred a single time. About 0.0094% of the sample comes from the top ten. The sample was also linked to a second study, of human thymus T cells.

The sequenced material came from thymocytes. These receptors all come from a boy younger than two with a congenital heart defect. Donor details come from another sample of the same person, matched by shared clones.

CDR3 bases: TGTGCCTGGAGTCTCCGGACAGGGGGCAATGAGCAGTTCTTC. Translated, it gives CAWSLRTGGNEQFF. The chain combines TRBV30 with TRBJ2-1, with TRBD1 matching over 10 bases. The CDR3 is made up of 14 amino acids. Looked up from germline, CDR1 is GTSNPN and CDR2 is SVGIG (reference sequence). The V and J ends lost 2 bases and 6 bases, in that order; junction bases with no gene match: 4.

The chain employs TRBV7-3 and TRBJ1-2, with 7 nucleotides matching TRBD1. The CDR3 loop spans 15 amino acids. Germline-derived CDR1 and CDR2 are SGHTA and FQGTGA. Trimming at V came to 6 bases and at J to 2 bases, leaving 9 bases not matched to a gene. CDR3 in amino acids: CASRQSTGNNYGYTF. The CDR3 DNA is TGTGCCAGCAGACAATCGACAGGGAACAACTATGGCTACACCTTC.

The sample holds one count of this clone. The chain is built from TRBV5-4 and TRBJ2-1; 10 bases line up with TRBD2. V shed 9 bases and J 10 bases; nucleotides not matched to a gene: 10. Germline V gives CDR1 SGHNT, CDR2 YYREEE (reference sequence). This CDR3 is 13 amino acids long. CDR3 sequence reads: CATGTSAKKEQFF. DNA for the CDR3: TGTGCCACCGGGACTAGCGCCAAAAAGGAGCAGTTCTTC.

This chain uses TRBV4-1 with TRBJ2-5; D possibly corresponds to TRBD2 (6 bases). This CDR3 has 20 amino acids. Trimming took 1 base from V and 1 from J, leaving 25 bases between them. Germline CDR1 and CDR2: MGHRA and YSYEKL. The CDR3 spells CASSQGSSALKIVGQETQYF. The DNA for the CDR3 is TGCGCCAGCAGCCAAGGTTCTAGCGCATTAAAGATCGTAGGCCAAGAGACCCAGTACTTC.

This clone was seen a few times. The genes are TRBV14 and TRBJ2-1; TRBD1 matches at 12 bases. Germline loops: CDR1 SGHDN, CDR2 FVKESK. J lost 12 bases, V lost 4 bases, and 16 bases had no gene match. CDR3 length equals 17 residues. This CDR3 is CASSPKFGDRGLAAQFF. CDR3 sequence (DNA): TGTGCCAGCAGCCCTAAGTTTGGGGACAGGGGGCTTGCTGCGCAGTTCTTC.

The rearrangement joins TRBV19 to TRBJ2-1, with 13 bases aligning to TRBD2. The CDR3 runs 19 residues. Looked up from germline, CDR1 is LNHDA and CDR2 is SQIVND (reference sequence). The V gene end was trimmed by 5 bases and the J gene end by 2 bases; junction bases not matched to a gene: 12. The CDR3 loop reads CASSPILLAGGPPYNEQFF. CDR3 in DNA: TGTGCCAGTAGTCCCATCCTACTAGCGGGAGGGCCCCCCTACAATGAGCAGTTCTTC.

The chain carries TRBV5-1 and TRBJ1-2; maybe TRBD1 (6 bases). Trimming removed 0 bases from V and 6 bases from J, with 6 bases in between. This CDR3 has 12 residues. Per the germline V gene, CDR1 is SGHRS and CDR2 is YFSETQ. The CDR3 bases are TGCGCCAGCAGCTTGGGGACAGATGGCTACACCTTC. As protein: CASSLGTDGYTF.

The chain carries TRBV14 and TRBJ2-7, with a weak D call TRBD1 (5 bases). CDR3 length: 16 amino acids. The V end lost 4 bases, the J end lost 3 bases, and 19 bases lay between the germline ends. The V gene's germline CDR1 is SGHDN and CDR2 FVKESK. The CDR3 loop is CASSPEPPQDSYEQYF. The CDR3 bases are TGTGCCAGCAGCCCGGAACCCCCGCAAGACAGCTACGAGCAGTACTTC. The complete variable domain, with remaining parts taken from reference TRBV14 and TRBJ2-7, reads EAGVTQFPSHSVIEKGQTVTLRCDPISGHDNLYWYRRVMGKEIKFLLHFVKESKQDESGMPNNRFLAERTGGTYSTLKVQPAELEDSGVYFCASSPEPPQDSYEQYFGPGTRLTVT.

This chain connects TRBV7-2 to TRBJ2-3; D is ambiguous. The length of the CDR3 is 15 residues. The germline CDR1 and CDR2 sequences are SGHTA and FQGNSA. The V gene lost 0 bases and the J gene lost 0 bases, with 7 bases spanning the gap. The chain's CDR3 is CASSLAESSTDTQYF. CDR3 bases: TGTGCCAGCAGCTTAGCGGAGTCTAGCACAGATACGCAGTATTTT.

The chain employs TRBV5-4 and TRBJ2-3; 10 bases fit TRBD2. Germline V lookup: CDR1 SGHNT, CDR2 YYREEE (reference sequence). The CDR3 has 14 residues. With 4 bases clipped from V and 5 bases from J, the junction kept 4 bases outside the gene matches. The CDR3 loop is CASSTSGVGDTQYF. The CDR3 region has the DNA TGTGCCAGCAGCACTAGCGGGGTCGGAGATACGCAGTATTTT.

This chain links TRBV19 with TRBJ2-1, with 9 bases that match TRBD2. V trimming: 2 bases; J trimming: 4 bases; junction bases outside the gene matches: 6. CDR3 size: 16 residues. CDR1 LNHDA and CDR2 SQIVND come from the germline V gene (reference sequence). The CDR3 protein is CASSIRGGRGYNEQFF. In nucleotides, the CDR3 is TGTGCCAGTAGTATACGGGGCGGGAGGGGGTACAATGAGCAGTTCTTC.

The V and J genes are TRBV28 and TRBJ2-1, with TRBD1 identical over 8 bases. J was trimmed by 5 bases and V by 5 bases; bases with no gene match: 11. Per germline, CDR1 MDHEN and CDR2 SYDVKM. This CDR3 has 16 amino acids. The CDR3 DNA is TGTGCCAGCAGTCCTCCATGGACAGGGAAAAACAATGAGCAGTTCTTC. Its translation is CASSPPWTGKNNEQFF.

The J gene is TRBJ1-1, the V gene TRBV14, with D possibly TRBD1 on 6 matching bases. Trimming took 1 base from V and 5 from J, leaving 17 bases between them. From germline, CDR1 is SGHDN and CDR2 FVKESK. This CDR3 contains 16 residues. CDR3 sequence reads: CASSQVQQGRETEAFF. The DNA for the CDR3 is TGTGCCAGCAGCCAAGTCCAACAGGGAAGGGAAACTGAAGCTTTCTTT.

V and J are TRBV2 and TRBJ2-4; tentatively, D is TRBD1 (6 bases). From germline, CDR1 is SNHLY and CDR2 FYNNEI. The ends were cut back, 8 bases at V and 1 base at J, with 15 bases in the middle. The CDR3 spans 15 residues. The CDR3 loop reads CASVESRGAKNIQYF. As DNA, the CDR3 is TGTGCCAGCGTTGAGTCAAGGGGGGCCAAAAACATTCAGTACTTC.

The chain links TRBV28 to TRBJ1-4; D is uncertain. Germline V CDR1 and CDR2: MDHEN, SYDVKM. V lost 2 bases, J lost 4 bases, and 11 bases lay in between. CDR3 length: 15 residues. This chain's CDR3 is CASSLIQAGNEKLFF. The CDR3 coding sequence is TGTGCCAGCAGTTTAATCCAGGCGGGTAATGAAAAACTGTTTTTT.

The CDR3 reads CASSLAGRASQPQHF. As DNA, the CDR3 is TGTGCCAGCAGCTTGGCTGGCAGGGCTAGTCAGCCCCAGCATTTT. The rearrangement uses TRBV5-8 and TRBJ1-5; weak D call: TRBD1 (5 bases). The CDR3 is made up of 15 amino acids. Germline CDR1 and CDR2: SGHTS and YDEGEE. Trimming removed 0 bases at V and 6 bases at J, with 13 bases between.

The CDR3 nucleotides read TGTGCCAGCAGACCCGGACTTTGCACAGATACGCAGTATTTT. Its protein product is CASRPGLCTDTQYF. The chain links TRBV28 to TRBJ2-3, with D possibly TRBD2 on 5 matching bases. V dropped 6 bases and J dropped 1 base, with 11 bases sitting between them. The CDR3 is made up of 14 amino acids. The V gene's germline CDR1 is MDHEN and CDR2 SYDVKM.

The chain recombines TRBV5-1 with TRBJ2-5; D is possibly TRBD1 (6 bases). The J call may be faulty, since TRBJ2-7 better matches the DNA end. The CDR3 contains 17 residues. Germline-derived CDR1 and CDR2 are SGHRS and YFSETQ. The CDR3 region has the DNA TGCGCCAGCAGCCCCTCTATCGGCAGGGGCCTTCCCTACGAGCAGTACTTC. It yields the protein CASSPSIGRGLPYEQYF.

This clone was picked up one time. V and J are TRBV12-5 and TRBJ2-7; 8 nucleotides match TRBD2. The germline gives CDR1 LGHNT, CDR2 FRNRAP. V dropped 5 bases and J dropped 3; count of bases not matched to a gene: 6. The CDR3 sequence is 14 residues long. The CDR3 sequence is CASGLYGTSYEQYF. CDR3 in DNA: TGTGCTAGTGGTCTGTACGGGACTAGCTACGAGCAGTACTTC. Looking up the rest from reference TRBV12-5 and TRBJ2-7 gives the full variable domain: DARVTQTPRHKVTEMGQEVTMRCQPILGHNTVFWYRQTMMQGLELLAYFRNRAPLDDSGMPKDRFSAEMPDATLATLKIQPSEPRDSAVYFCASGLYGTSYEQYFGPGTRLTVT.

This rearrangement joins TRBV19 to TRBJ2-7; the match to TRBD1 covers 9 bases. This CDR3 is 15 amino acids long. Germline V gene lookup returns CDR1 LNHDA and CDR2 SQIVND (reference sequence). Unmatched junction bases numbered 12, after V lost 7 bases and J lost 5 bases. CDR3 in DNA: TGTGCCAGTAAAGGACTCCGGGACAGGGAGGACGAGCAGTACTTC. It translates to CASKGLRDREDEQYF.

The V and J genes are TRBV27 and TRBJ1-5; 10 bases align to TRBD1. Germline trimming cut 6 bases from V and 2 bases from J; bases unmatched to any gene: 4. This CDR3 region has 15 residues. The germline CDR1 and CDR2 sequences are MNHEY and SMNVEV (reference sequence). The CDR3 bases are TGTGCCAGCAGCGACAGGGGGCAGGGCAATCAGCCCCAGCATTTT. Translating it yields CASSDRGQGNQPQHF.

The chain links TRBV28 to TRBJ1-6; tentatively, D is TRBD1 (5 bases). Deletions cut 8 bases from V and 8 bases from J, with 19 bases between. CDR1 is MDHEN, CDR2 SYDVKM, per germline. This CDR3 has 15 residues. The CDR3 sequence: CASGQPRGSYSPLHF. The CDR3 coding sequence is TGTGCCAGCGGCCAACCGCGGGGGTCGTATTCACCCCTCCACTTT. The full variable domain, rest sourced from reference TRBV28 and TRBJ1-6, is DVKVTQSSRYLVKRTGEKVFLECVQDMDHENMFWYRQDPGLGLRLIYFSYDVKMKEKGDIPEGYSVSREKKERFSLILESASTNQTSMYLCASGQPRGSYSPLHFGNGTRLTVT.

V and J are TRBV7-8 and TRBJ1-1; maybe TRBD1 (6 bases). The CDR3 consists of 17 residues. CDR1 is SGHVS, CDR2 FQNEAQ, per germline. V was pared by 5 bases and J by 4 bases, with 23 bases between. DNA of the CDR3: TGTGCCAGCAGCCTACGCCCATGGGGGCGGAGGAGCACTGAAGCTTTCTTT. It specifies CASSLRPWGRRSTEAFF.

This rearrangement joins TRBV28 to TRBJ1-2; D gene uncertain. This CDR3 contains 15 residues. CDR1 and CDR2 (germline): MDHEN, SYDVKM. V was clipped by 0 bases and J by 6 bases, with 14 bases between them. For the CDR3, the DNA is TGTGCCAGCAGTTTATGGAGGGCCTTTGGGGATGGCTACACCTTC. Translated, it gives CASSLWRAFGDGYTF.

The chain is built from TRBV2 and TRBJ2-2; no reliable D call. V lost 2 bases, J lost 2 bases, and 9 bases lay in between. The CDR3 runs to 15 residues. From germline, CDR1 is SNHLY and CDR2 FYNNEI. The CDR3 nucleotides read TGTGCCAGCAGTGAATTGCAGCGAAACACCGGGGAGCTGTTTTTT. Protein: CASSELQRNTGELFF.

The gene calls are TRBV5-1 and TRBJ2-3, with D uncertain. This CDR3 has 12 residues. CDR1 and CDR2 (germline): SGHRS, YFSETQ. V was shortened by 4 bases and J by 2 bases, with 5 bases between the two germline ends. CDR3 sequence (DNA): TGCGCCAGCAGCCAAATCACAGATACGCAGTATTTT. It translates to CASSQITDTQYF.

The chain joins TRBV15 to TRBJ2-7; 7 bases are a match to TRBD2. Trimming took 1 base from V and 2 from J; bases not matched to a gene: 11. Germline-derived CDR1 and CDR2 are LNHNV and YYDKDF (reference sequence). There are 17 residues in the CDR3. The CDR3 here is CATSRVAWREHPYEQYF. The CDR3 coding sequence is TGTGCCACCAGCAGAGTAGCGTGGCGGGAGCACCCCTACGAGCAGTACTTC. Drawing the rest from reference TRBV15 and TRBJ2-7, the complete variable domain is DAMVIQNPRYQVTQFGKPVTLSCSQTLNHNVMYWYQQKSSQAPKLLFHYYDKDFNNEADTPDNFQSRRPNTSFCFLDIRSPGLGDTAMYLCATSRVAWREHPYEQYFGPGTRLTVT.

Points on this clone: The sample holds other DNA sequences that translate to the same CDR3. This sequence joins TRBV5-1 and TRBJ1-5; D call uncertain. Germline V CDR1 and CDR2: SGHRS, YFSETQ. This CDR3 spans 13 amino acids. Trimming shortened V by 5 bases and J by 1 base, and 7 bases separated the two germline ends. The CDR3 here is CASRGGSNQPQHF. The CDR3 DNA follows: TGCGCCAGCAGGGGAGGGAGCAATCAGCCCCAGCATTTT.

The CDR3 region has the DNA TGTGCCAGCTCACCTCTGGGGAGGGGGGATGAGCAGTTCTTC. Translation gives CASSPLGRGDEQFF. The rearrangement links TRBV18 to TRBJ2-1; D might be TRBD2 (7 bases). Germline-derived CDR1 and CDR2 are KGHSH and LQKENI. The CDR3 totals 14 residues. V shed 3 bases and J shed 8 bases, with 14 bases lying between them.

V gene TRBV14 combines with J gene TRBJ2-7; the D gene is possibly TRBD1 (5 bases). V lost 3 bases and J 6 bases, leaving 12 bases between the germline ends. This CDR3 comprises 13 residues. Germline loops: CDR1 SGHDN, CDR2 FVKESK. In DNA, the CDR3 is TGTGCCAGCAGCCAGGTTCCAGGGCCCGAGCAGTACTTC. The encoded protein is CASSQVPGPEQYF. Using reference TRBV14 and TRBJ2-7 for the parts outside the CDR3, the full variable domain is EAGVTQFPSHSVIEKGQTVTLRCDPISGHDNLYWYRRVMGKEIKFLLHFVKESKQDESGMPNNRFLAERTGGTYSTLKVQPAELEDSGVYFCASSQVPGPEQYFGPGTRLTVT.

With respect to this clone: Other nucleotide sequences in the sample specify the same CDR3. This sequence joins TRBV15 and TRBJ2-7, with a weak D call TRBD2 (7 bases). CDR3 size: 15 residues. Deletions cut 1 base from V and 2 bases from J, with 12 bases between. CDR1 is LNHNV, CDR2 YYDKDF, per germline (reference sequence). As DNA, the CDR3 is TGTGCCACCAGCAGAGGGCGGGGGCGGACCTACGAGCAGTACTTC. It specifies CATSRGRGRTYEQYF.